This T cell receptor (beta chain) was found in a study of blood T cell repertoires in COVID-19. Study-level background: T cells, B-cell-depleted T cells, or PBMCs provided the cDNA or gDNA that served as material.

Methods used by the authors: Estimation of nucleated cell counts relied on the amplification of reference gene primers. TCRdb's table, derived via immunoSEQ multiplex PCR, lists solely in-frame clones and lacks some. V, J and clone size were drawn from that table, and D and trimming were deduced from the DNA. The repertoire holds under 85,000 clones, with over 75% as singletons. Germline V CDR1 and CDR2: MNHNY, SVGAGI (reference sequence). J gave up 6 bases and V 2 bases, and 10 bases lay outside the gene matches. CDR3 length: 16 residues. The sample comprised peripheral blood. This chain links TRBV6-6 with TRBJ1-5; 7 bases fit TRBD1. The receptor's source is a man in his fifties with acute or convalescent COVID-19. The CDR3 nucleotides are TGTGCCAGCAGTTACCCTGCCGACAGGGAAGGTCAGCCCCAGCATTTT. Its translation is CASSYPADREGQPQHF.